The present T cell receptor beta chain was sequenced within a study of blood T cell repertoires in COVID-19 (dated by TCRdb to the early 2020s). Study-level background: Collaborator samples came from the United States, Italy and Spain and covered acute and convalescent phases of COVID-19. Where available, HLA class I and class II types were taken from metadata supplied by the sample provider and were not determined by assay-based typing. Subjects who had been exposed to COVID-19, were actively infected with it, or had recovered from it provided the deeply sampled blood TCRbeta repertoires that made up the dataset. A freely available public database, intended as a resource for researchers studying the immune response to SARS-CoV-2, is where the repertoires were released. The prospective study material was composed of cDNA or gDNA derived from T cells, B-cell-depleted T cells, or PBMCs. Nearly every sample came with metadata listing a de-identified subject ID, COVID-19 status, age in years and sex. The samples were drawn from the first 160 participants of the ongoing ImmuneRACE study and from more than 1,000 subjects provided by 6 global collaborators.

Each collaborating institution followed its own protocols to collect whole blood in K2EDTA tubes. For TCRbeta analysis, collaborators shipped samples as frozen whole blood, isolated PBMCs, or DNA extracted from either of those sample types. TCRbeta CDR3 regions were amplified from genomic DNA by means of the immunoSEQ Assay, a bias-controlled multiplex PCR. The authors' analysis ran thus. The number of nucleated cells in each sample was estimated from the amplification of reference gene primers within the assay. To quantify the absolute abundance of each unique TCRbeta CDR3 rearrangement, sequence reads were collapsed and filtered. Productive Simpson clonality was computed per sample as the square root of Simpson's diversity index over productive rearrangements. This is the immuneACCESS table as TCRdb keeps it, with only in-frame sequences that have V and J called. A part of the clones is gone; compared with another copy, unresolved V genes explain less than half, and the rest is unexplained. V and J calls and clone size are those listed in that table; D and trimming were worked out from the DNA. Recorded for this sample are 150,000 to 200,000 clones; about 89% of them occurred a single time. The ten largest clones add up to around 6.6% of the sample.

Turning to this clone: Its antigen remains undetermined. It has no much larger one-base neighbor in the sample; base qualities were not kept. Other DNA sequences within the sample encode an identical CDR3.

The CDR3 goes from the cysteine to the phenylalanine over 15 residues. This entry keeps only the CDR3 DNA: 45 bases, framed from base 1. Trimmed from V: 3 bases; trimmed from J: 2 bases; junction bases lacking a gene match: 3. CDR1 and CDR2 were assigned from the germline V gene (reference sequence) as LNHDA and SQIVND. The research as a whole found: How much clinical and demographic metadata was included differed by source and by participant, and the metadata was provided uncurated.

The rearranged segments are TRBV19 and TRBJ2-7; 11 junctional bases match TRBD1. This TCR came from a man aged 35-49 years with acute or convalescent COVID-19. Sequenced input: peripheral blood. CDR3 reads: CASSIGQGAPYEQYF. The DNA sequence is TGTGCCAGTAGTATTGGACAGGGGGCTCCCTACGAGCAGTACTTC.